This record covers a single TCR beta chain. Antigen specificity is unknown. TCRdb's table, derived via immunoSEQ multiplex PCR, lists solely in-frame clones and lacks some. The sample lists more than 25,000 clones; 70% to 90% were seen once. Documented time point: before natalizumab initiation. Every listed patient previously received interferon beta; all PML patients were women. The sample originates from a study of multiple sclerosis patients with progressive multifocal leukoencephalopathy. Study-level findings and limits: Before and during natalizumab, the clones expanded at PML already existed.

CDR1 MDHEN and CDR2 SYDVKM come from the germline V gene. V was clipped by 5 bases and J by 7 bases, with 17 bases between them. This CDR3 region has 14 residues. The chain uses TRBV28 and TRBJ1-2; D is undetermined. This clonotype was sampled from a human donor with multiple sclerosis. The sequenced sample consisted of PBMCs. The DNA for the CDR3 is TGTGCCAGCAGTCCCTCACGAGGGATTGCTGGCTACACCTTC. Amino acid sequence: CASSPSRGIAGYTF.